These 16 T cell receptor beta chains were all obtained from the same sample, sequenced in a study of blood T cells in healthy people across ages. For the second PCR, which ran for 7 to 11 cycles, a sample-barcoded 5' primer and a J-beta primer mix were used. From the 5' RACE reads, TCRdb called clonotypes with MiXCR, one entry per CDR3 protein. The sample holds hundreds of thousands of distinct CDR3 sequences, roughly two fifths seen once. The sample consisted of blood. The receptors stem from a woman aged 60 to 75 in good health.

This clonotype was counted between two and nine times. This rearrangement joins TRBV5-5 to TRBJ2-3; 8 bases agree with TRBD2. The J segment lost 0 bases and the V segment lost 2 bases, leaving 2 bases of the junction unmatched. This CDR3 has 15 residues. CDR1 and CDR2 (germline): SGHKS, YYEKEE (reference sequence). CDR3 sequence: CASSFSGESTDTQYF. CDR3 sequence (DNA): TGTGCCAGCAGCTTTAGCGGGGAAAGCACAGATACGCAGTATTTT. Using reference TRBV5-5 and TRBJ2-3 for the parts outside the CDR3, the full variable domain is DAGVTQSPTHLIKTRGQQVTLRCSPISGHKSVSWYQQVLGQGPQFIFQYYEKEERGRGNFPDRFSARQFPNYSSELNVNALLLGDSALYLCASSFSGESTDTQYFGPGTRLTVL.

There are many counts of this clonotype. The gene calls are TRBV7-2 and TRBJ1-5; tentatively, D is TRBD1 (6 bases). The germline V gene encodes CDR1 SGHTA and CDR2 FQGNSA. Trimming took off 3 bases at V and 4 bases at J, with 7 bases between the two ends. The CDR3 extends over 13 amino acids. CDR3 nucleotides: TGTGCCAGCAGCTTCAGGGGAAATCAGCCCCAGCATTTT. It is translated as CASSFRGNQPQHF.

This clonotype was seen a single time. CDR3 sequence reads: CASSRGTGSAINSPLHF. The CDR3 nucleotides read TGTGCCAGCAGCCGTGGGACAGGTTCGGCGATTAATTCACCCCTCCACTTT. The chain has TRBV11-2 and TRBJ1-6, with 8 bases fitting TRBD1. This CDR3 has 17 residues. From germline, CDR1 is SGHAT and CDR2 FQNNGV. Trimming at V came to 5 bases and at J to 6 bases, leaving 12 bases not matched to a gene.

The gene calls are TRBV20-1 and TRBJ2-1; tentative D call: TRBD1 (5 bases). V gave up 4 bases and J gave up 0 bases, with 13 bases separating them. This CDR3 has 15 residues. Germline CDR1 DFQATT, CDR2 SNEGSKA (reference sequence). The DNA for the CDR3 is TGCAGTGCTACGAAGACAGAGAGCTCCTACAATGAGCAGTTCTTC. It specifies CSATKTESSYNEQFF.

This sequence joins TRBV3-1 and TRBJ2-1; TRBD1 matches at 10 bases. The end of the DNA is better explained by TRBJ2-7, so the J call may be wrong. The CDR3 is 16 residues long. The V gene's germline CDR1 is LGHDT and CDR2 YNNKEL (reference sequence). CDR3 protein: CASSQEGQGNYNEQYF. The CDR3 DNA reads as TGTGCCAGCAGCCAAGAGGGACAGGGGAACTACAATGAGCAGTACTTC.

This clonotype has a count of ten or more. The chain combines TRBV6-2 or TRBV6-3 with TRBJ2-4; TRBD1 agrees at 8 bases. The DNA end lines up better with TRBJ2-7; the J call may be wrong. The CDR3 loop spans 14 amino acids. Germline CDR1 and CDR2: MNHEY and SVGEGT. As DNA, the CDR3 is TGTGCCAGCAGTCCGCCGGACAGGGCGGACGAGCAGTACTTC. Encoded protein: CASSPPDRADEQYF.

This clonotype appeared a few times. This rearrangement joins TRBV10-3 to TRBJ2-7, with 9 positions matching TRBD1. Trimming cost V 6 bases and J 2 bases; bases outside gene matches: 5. Looked up from germline, CDR1 is ENHRY and CDR2 is SYGVKD. The CDR3 covers 14 residues. The CDR3 bases are TGTGCCATCAGGCCGGGACAGGGCGCCTACGAGCAGTACTTC. Translated, it gives CAIRPGQGAYEQYF.

The chain joins TRBV12-3 or TRBV12-4 to TRBJ1-1; D may be TRBD1 (6 bases). This CDR3 is 15 amino acids long. The V and J ends lost 3 bases and 3 bases respectively, with 14 bases between them. CDR3 sequence: CASSLGPGADTEAFF. The DNA for the CDR3 is TGTGCCAGCAGTTTGGGGCCAGGGGCGGACACTGAAGCTTTCTTT.

This chain joins TRBV12-3 or TRBV12-4 and TRBJ2-1; D unresolved. V lost 0 bases and J lost 4, with 7 bases in between. The CDR3 runs to 14 residues. The CDR3 here is CASSLAEIYNEQFF. CDR3 DNA sequence: TGTGCCAGCAGTTTAGCGGAGATATACAATGAGCAGTTCTTC.

This clonotype was detected ten times or more. The CDR3 reads CASSQGYRTDTQYF. The DNA of the CDR3 is TGCGCCAGCAGCCAAGGTTACAGGACAGATACGCAGTATTTT. The rearrangement links TRBV4-3 to TRBJ2-3; a weak D match, TRBD1 (5 bases). Germline-derived CDR1 and CDR2 are LGHNA and YSLEER. The CDR3 consists of 14 residues. V lost 1 base, J lost 3 bases, and 8 bases lay in between.

With respect to this clonotype: A much larger clone differs by one base, so this may be a read error. The chain is built from TRBV13 and TRBJ2-5; tentatively, D is TRBD2 (5 bases). CDR3 size: 14 residues. Germline V lookup: CDR1 PRHDT, CDR2 FYEKMQ (reference sequence). The ends were cut back, 5 bases at V and 5 bases at J, with 15 bases in the middle. CDR3 DNA: TGTGCCAGCAGCGCTGGAGGAGGACGGGAGACCCAGTACTTC. The encoded protein is CASSAGGGRETQYF.

The J gene is TRBJ2-5, the V gene TRBV3-1, with 7 bases identical to TRBD1. Germline trimming cut 5 bases from V and 11 bases from J; bases unmatched to any gene: 11. Germline CDR1 reads LGHDT; CDR2 reads YNNKEL (reference sequence). This CDR3 is built from 13 residues. In nucleotides, the CDR3 is TGTGCCAGCAGCTCCAGACAGGGCAATGAGCAGTACTTC. The encoded protein is CASSSRQGNEQYF.

This CDR3 reads CASSKEGGLSYTF. The CDR3 bases are TGTGCCAGCAGCAAAGAAGGAGGTCTGAGCTACACCTTC. This chain connects TRBV5-8 to TRBJ1-2; D is unresolved. CDR1 and CDR2 (germline): SGHTS, YDEGEE. Trimming pared 4 bases from V and 9 bases from J, leaving 16 bases between. CDR3 length: 13 residues.

This clonotype was detected only a few times. This chain uses TRBV25-1 with TRBJ2-1; TRBD2 matches at 9 bases. Trimming took 10 bases from V and 4 from J; bases not matched to a gene: 8. The CDR3 consists of 14 residues. Germline V CDR1 and CDR2: MGHDK, SYGVNS. This CDR3 reads CATSTSGIYNEQFF. CDR3 sequence (DNA): TGTGCCACCTCGACTAGCGGTATATACAATGAGCAGTTCTTC.

The genes are TRBV12-3 or TRBV12-4 and TRBJ2-1, with D perhaps given as TRBD1 or TRBD2 (6 bases each). The ends were cut back, 5 bases at V and 12 bases at J, with 23 bases in the middle. The CDR3 totals 15 residues. The CDR3 spells CASSPLGGLLQGQFF. Written as DNA, the CDR3 is TGTGCCAGCAGTCCCTTGGGGGGCCTGCTACAGGGGCAGTTCTTC.

This clonotype was found many times. A much more abundant neighbour one base away suggests this may be a read error. The CDR3 sequence: CSVRRSEVLGGIRGSYNEQFF. Here the CDR3 DNA reads TGCAGCGTTAGAAGGAGTGAGGTGTTGGGGGGGATAAGGGGGTCCTACAATGAGCAGTTCTTC. The chain couples TRBV29-1 to TRBJ2-1, with TRBD2 as a possible D gene (7 bases). Germline lookup yields CDR1 SQVTM and CDR2 ANQGSEA. The CDR3 has 21 amino acids. V lost 5 bases and J lost 1, with 33 bases in between.